Below, 6 T cell receptor beta chains from the same sample are listed, as sequenced in a study of Ad26.COV2.S vaccination and SARS-CoV-2 variants. Sequencing used immunoSEQ multiplex PCR; TCRdb keeps in-frame clones, though not all of them. This table holds more than 400,000 clones, 90% found once. Treatment indicated: over 15 received Ad26.COV2.S at low or high dose, single or two shots; roughly 5 received placebo; per-sample allocation not given. Material that was analyzed had been drawn on day 63 after the first vaccine or placebo injection. Specimen: peripheral blood, collected in a trial of Ad26.COV2.S vaccine versus placebo. The receptors come from a person between 18 and 59 years old who received the Ad26.COV2.S COVID-19 vaccine or a placebo.

This clone was recorded only once. This rearrangement joins TRBV18 to TRBJ1-5; unclear D gene. The CDR3 extends over 13 amino acids. The germline V gene has CDR1 KGHSH and CDR2 LQKENI. The V end lost 2 bases, the J end lost 6 bases, and 8 bases lay between the germline ends. CDR3 region: CASSPESGQPQHF. DNA for the CDR3: TGTGCCAGCTCACCAGAGAGTGGTCAGCCCCAGCATTTT.

The J gene is TRBJ2-1, the V gene TRBV30, with 10 bases aligning to TRBD2. Looked up from germline, CDR1 is GTSNPN and CDR2 is SVGIG (reference sequence). Unmatched junction bases numbered 5, after V lost 5 bases and J lost 16 bases. The CDR3 is made up of 10 amino acids. The CDR3 sequence is CAWSSGSPFF. CDR3 nucleotide sequence: TGTGCCTGGTCTAGCGGGAGTCCCTTCTTC.

The chain is built from TRBV5-4 and TRBJ2-7; weak D call: TRBD1 (6 bases). This CDR3 is built from 15 residues. V was trimmed by 0 bases and J by 2 bases, leaving 12 bases between them. Germline-derived CDR1 and CDR2 are SGHNT and YYREEE (reference sequence). CDR3 sequence: CASSLEGVQTYEQYF. CDR3 DNA sequence: TGTGCCAGCAGCTTGGAGGGGGTCCAAACCTACGAGCAGTACTTC.

As DNA, the CDR3 is TGTGCCAGCAGTGAAGCAGGCAGGGGCGGCTATGGCTACACCTTC. Its translation is CASSEAGRGGYGYTF. The gene calls are TRBV2 and TRBJ1-2; tentative D call: TRBD1 (6 bases). The CDR3 totals 15 residues. V dropped 0 bases and J dropped 4 bases, with 12 bases sitting between them. Germline CDR1 SNHLY, CDR2 FYNNEI. Supplemented by reference TRBV2 and TRBJ1-2, the full variable domain reads EPEVTQTPSHQVTQMGQEVILRCVPISNHLYFYWYRQILGQKVEFLVSFYNNEISEKSEIFDDQFSVERPDGSNFTLKIRSTKLEDSAMYFCASSEAGRGGYGYTFGSGTRLTVV.

This chain uses TRBV30 with TRBJ2-4; TRBD2 agrees at 9 bases. The germline V gene has CDR1 GTSNPN and CDR2 SVGIG (reference sequence). This CDR3 is 19 amino acids long. J lost 9 bases, V lost 0 bases, and 21 bases had no gene match. CDR3 residues: CAWSVGQAGGRDGSRIQYF. CDR3 DNA sequence: TGTGCCTGGAGTGTGGGTCAGGCAGGCGGGAGGGATGGGTCGCGCATTCAGTACTTC. Full variable domain (outside the CDR3, taken from reference TRBV30 and TRBJ2-4): SQTIHQWPATLVQPVGSPLSLECTVEGTSNPNLYWYRQAAGRGLQLLFYSVGIGQISSEVPQNLSASRPQDRQFILSSKKLLLSDSGFYLCAWSVGQAGGRDGSRIQYFGAGTRLSVL.

The V and J genes are TRBV7-3 and TRBJ2-3, with D hard to call. The CDR3 runs to 13 residues. With 2 bases removed from V and 0 bases from J, the gap between germline ends came to 3 bases. The germline V gene has CDR1 SGHTA and CDR2 FQGTGA. The CDR3, as DNA: TGTGCCAGCAGCTTATCTAGCACAGATACGCAGTATTTT. Protein sequence: CASSLSSTDTQYF.